The clone carrying this TCR beta chain was detected once. Its cognate antigen is unknown. The CDR3 runs 14 residues. V was clipped by 3 bases and J by 2 bases; unmatched bases: 0. Germline V CDR1 and CDR2: SGHAT, FQNNGV. The data belong to a study of vaccination and CD4 T cells after COVID-19. Study summary: Stimulation of cells relied on overlapping spike peptides derived from SARS-CoV-2, HCoV-NL63, HCoV-OC43 and HCoV-229E.

Treatment given: roughly ten-day PBMC culture with coronavirus spike peptide pools or control peptides (ViraFEST assay). Positive SARS-CoV-2 PCR tests in convalescent patients dated from March to December 2020, pre-Alpha, Beta and Delta. Sequence data for DNA of cultured CD4+ T cells were generated by the Oncomine TCR Beta short-read assay. TCRdb reprocessed the PCR reads with MiXCR, giving one entry per CDR3 protein. The data show about 18,000 distinct CDR3 sequences, approximately 50% seen once. The chain uses TRBV11-2 and TRBJ2-1; 8 nucleotides agree with TRBD2. Specimen: CD4+ T cells from blood, cultured in vitro, collected after SARS-CoV-2 vaccination. This clonotype originated in a human donor who had recovered from COVID-19. This CDR3 reads CASSFGGAYNEQFF. The CDR3 nucleotides are TGTGCCAGCAGCTTCGGGGGGGCCTACAATGAGCAGTTCTTC. The full variable domain, with the rest looked up from reference TRBV11-2 and TRBJ2-1, is EAGVAQSPRYKIIEKRQSVAFWCNPISGHATLYWYQQILGQGPKLLIQFQNNGVVDDSQLPKDRFSAERLKGVDSTLKIQPAKLEDSAVYLCASSFGGAYNEQFFGPGTRLTVL.